The T cell receptor (beta chain) described here comes from a study of siplizumab effects on memory and regulatory T cells. Method: immunoSEQ multiplex PCR; TCRdb's copy keeps in-frame clones and lacks some. In the table there are 100,000 or so clones, about 92% of which are singletons. The germline CDR1 and CDR2 sequences are GTSNPN and SVGIG (reference sequence). Trimming removed 3 bases from V and 5 bases from J; junction bases left unmatched: 9. The CDR3 sequence is 14 residues long. Sequencing was performed on Tregs sorted from blood. The chain carries TRBV30 and TRBJ1-2; 7 bases fit TRBD1. The sequence was obtained from a human donor in good health. In DNA, the CDR3 is TGTGCCTGGAGGGTGGTGGGACAGAGATATGGCTACACCTTC. It codes for CAWRVVGQRYGYTF.